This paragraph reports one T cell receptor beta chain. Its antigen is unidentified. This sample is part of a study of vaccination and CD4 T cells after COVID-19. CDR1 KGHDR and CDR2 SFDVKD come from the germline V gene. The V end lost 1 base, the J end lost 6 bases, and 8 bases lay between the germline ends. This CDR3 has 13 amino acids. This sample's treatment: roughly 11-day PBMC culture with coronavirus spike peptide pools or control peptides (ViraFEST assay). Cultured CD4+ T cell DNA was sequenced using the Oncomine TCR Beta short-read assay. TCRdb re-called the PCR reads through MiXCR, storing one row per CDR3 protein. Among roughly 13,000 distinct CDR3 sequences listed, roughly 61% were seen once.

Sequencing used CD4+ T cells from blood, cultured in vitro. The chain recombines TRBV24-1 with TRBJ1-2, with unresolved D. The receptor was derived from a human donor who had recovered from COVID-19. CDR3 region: CATSDFGVDGYTF. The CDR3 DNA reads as TGTGCCACCAGTGATTTCGGGGTGGATGGCTACACCTTC.